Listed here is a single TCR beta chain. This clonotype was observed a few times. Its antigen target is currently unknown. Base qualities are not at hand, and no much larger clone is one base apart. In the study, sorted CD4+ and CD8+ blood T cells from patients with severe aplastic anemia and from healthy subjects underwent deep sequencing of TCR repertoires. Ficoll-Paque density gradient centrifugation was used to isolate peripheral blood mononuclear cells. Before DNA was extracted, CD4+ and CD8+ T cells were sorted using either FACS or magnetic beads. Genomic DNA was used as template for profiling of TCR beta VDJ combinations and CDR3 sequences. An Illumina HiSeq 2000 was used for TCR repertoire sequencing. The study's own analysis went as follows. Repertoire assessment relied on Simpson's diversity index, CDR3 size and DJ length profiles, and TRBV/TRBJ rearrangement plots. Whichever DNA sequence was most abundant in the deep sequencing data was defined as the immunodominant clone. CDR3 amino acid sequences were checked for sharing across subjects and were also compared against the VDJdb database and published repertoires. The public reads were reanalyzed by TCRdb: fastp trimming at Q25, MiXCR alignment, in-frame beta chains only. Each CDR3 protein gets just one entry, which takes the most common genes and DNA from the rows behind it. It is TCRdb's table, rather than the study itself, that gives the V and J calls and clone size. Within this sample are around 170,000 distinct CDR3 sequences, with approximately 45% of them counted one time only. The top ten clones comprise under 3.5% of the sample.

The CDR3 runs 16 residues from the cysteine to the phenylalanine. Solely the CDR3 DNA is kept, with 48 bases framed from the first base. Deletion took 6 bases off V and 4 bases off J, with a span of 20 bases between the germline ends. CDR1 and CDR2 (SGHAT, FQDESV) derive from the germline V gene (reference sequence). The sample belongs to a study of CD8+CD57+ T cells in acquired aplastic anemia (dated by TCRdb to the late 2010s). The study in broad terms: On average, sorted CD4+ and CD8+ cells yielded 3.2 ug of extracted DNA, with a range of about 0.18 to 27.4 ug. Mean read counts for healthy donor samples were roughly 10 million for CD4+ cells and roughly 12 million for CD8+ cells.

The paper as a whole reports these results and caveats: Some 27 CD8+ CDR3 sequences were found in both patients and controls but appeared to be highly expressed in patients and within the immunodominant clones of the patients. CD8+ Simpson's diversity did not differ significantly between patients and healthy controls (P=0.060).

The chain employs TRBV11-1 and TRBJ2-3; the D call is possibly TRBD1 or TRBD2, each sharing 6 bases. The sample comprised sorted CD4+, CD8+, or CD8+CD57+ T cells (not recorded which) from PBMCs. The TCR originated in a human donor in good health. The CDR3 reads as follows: CASRRGAEEGPDTQYF. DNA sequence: TGTGCCAGCAGGAGGGGGGCTGAGGAGGGACCAGATACGCAGTATTTT.